One sample yielded the 13 T cell receptor beta chains listed below, sequenced in a study of T-cell reconstitution after alpha-beta-depleted transplantation in children. Molecular barcoding with unique molecular identifiers was used for the TCRbeta library. TCRdb passed the PCR reads through MiXCR, listing each CDR3 protein once. The sample lists 490,000 or so distinct CDR3 sequences; around an eighth were seen once. Here the sequenced sample was PBMCs from the stem cell graft donor, taken from the stem cell graft. The receptors were gathered from a human donor who donated a stem cell graft to a child with combined immunodeficiency.

The V and J genes are TRBV9 and TRBJ2-7, with 10 bases matching TRBD1. This CDR3 has 15 amino acids. V lost 3 bases and J lost 5; bases outside the gene matches: 8. Germline CDR1 reads SGDLS; CDR2 reads YYNGEE. Here the CDR3 DNA reads TGTGCCAGCAGCGGCTTCGGGACAGGGGCTGACGAGCAGTACTTC. It translates to CASSGFGTGADEQYF.

This clonotype occurred a few times. The chain links TRBV5-1 to TRBJ2-2, with D unresolved. Trimming took 2 bases from V and 5 from J, leaving 13 bases between them. The CDR3 is 15 residues long. Germline V gene data show CDR1 as SGHRS and CDR2 as YFSETQ. The CDR3 loop is CASSFGQAITGELFF. CDR3 nucleotide sequence: TGCGCCAGCAGCTTCGGGCAGGCAATTACCGGGGAGCTGTTTTTT. The complete variable domain, with remaining parts taken from reference TRBV5-1 and TRBJ2-2, reads KAGVTQTPRYLIKTRGQQVTLSCSPISGHRSVSWYQQTPGQGLQFLFEYFSETQRNKGNFPGRFSGRQFSNSRSEMNVSTLELGDSALYLCASSFGQAITGELFFGEGSRLTVL.

This clonotype was seen only a few times. The gene calls are TRBV12-3 or TRBV12-4 and TRBJ1-3; 7 positions agree with TRBD1. The CDR3 loop spans 16 amino acids. V lost 0 bases to trimming and J lost 4 bases; unmatched junction nucleotides: 6. CDR3 DNA sequence: TGTGCCAGCAGTTTAGCCCCGACAGGGCAAGGAAACACCATATATTTT. This translates into CASSLAPTGQGNTIYF.

The genes are TRBV6-5 and TRBJ1-1; D ambiguous. CDR1 is MNHEY, CDR2 SVGAGI, per germline. V was clipped by 0 bases and J by 0 bases, with 11 bases between them. CDR3 size: 16 residues. This chain's CDR3 is CASSYSNTAMNTEAFF. The CDR3 DNA is TGTGCCAGCAGTTACTCGAATACAGCCATGAACACTGAAGCTTTCTTT.

The table lists this clonotype with a few counts. J is TRBJ2-2 and V is TRBV27; D unclear. The germline V and J ends were trimmed by 0 bases and 6 bases, with 14 bases remaining between them. Per the germline V gene, CDR1 is MNHEY and CDR2 is SMNVEV (reference sequence). The CDR3 is 16 residues long. The CDR3, as DNA: TGTGCCAGCAGTTTATCGTCAGGTCAAGGCCCCGGGGAGCTGTTTTTT. It is translated as CASSLSSGQGPGELFF.

The rearrangement uses TRBV12-3 or TRBV12-4 and TRBJ2-1; TRBD1 might be the D (6 bases). Trimming shortened V by 3 bases and J by 1 base, and 16 bases separated the two germline ends. The CDR3 spans 17 residues. CDR3 in DNA: TGTGCCAGCAGTTTCGGGTTGGCAGGGGAGTCCTACAATGAGCAGTTCTTC. Amino acids: CASSFGLAGESYNEQFF.

The table lists this clonotype with a few counts. This chain joins TRBV29-1 and TRBJ2-5; 9 positions agree with TRBD1. The ends lost 2 bases at V and 3 bases at J; junction bases unmatched: 10. Germline V gene sequence: CDR1 SQVTM, CDR2 ANQGSEA. CDR3 length: 16 amino acids. CDR3 sequence: CSVEWDRVDLEETQYF. As DNA, the CDR3 is TGCAGCGTTGAATGGGACAGGGTGGATTTGGAAGAGACCCAGTACTTC.

J is TRBJ2-3 and V is TRBV20-1, with TRBD2 matching 7 bases. The CDR3 is made up of 15 amino acids. V lost 3 bases, J lost 2 bases, and 8 bases stayed unmatched. Germline CDR1 is DFQATT and CDR2 is SNEGSKA (reference sequence). This CDR3 reads CSASTGTTVTDTQYF. The CDR3 DNA sequence: TGCAGTGCTAGCACCGGGACTACGGTCACAGATACGCAGTATTTT.

This clonotype was seen only a few times. The chain couples TRBV4-3 to TRBJ2-2; possibly TRBD1 for D (6 bases). Germline lookup yields CDR1 LGHNA and CDR2 YSLEER. V was clipped by 4 bases and J by 2 bases, with 17 bases between them. The CDR3 spans 17 residues. The CDR3 DNA reads TGCGCCAGCAGCCCCGGAACTTACAGGGCCAACACCGGGGAGCTGTTTTTT. This sequence encodes CASSPGTYRANTGELFF.

This clonotype was recorded a few times. This chain links TRBV6-2 or TRBV6-3 with TRBJ2-6; TRBD1 aligns across 8 bases. The CDR3 has 15 amino acids. Unmatched junction bases numbered 3, after V lost 6 bases and J lost 2 bases. Germline V gene sequence: CDR1 MNHEY, CDR2 SVGEGT. This chain's CDR3 is CASSLDRAGANVLTF. The CDR3 DNA is TGTGCCAGCAGCCTGGACAGGGCTGGGGCCAACGTCCTGACTTTC.

V usage is TRBV20-1 and J usage is TRBJ2-1; D not resolved. This CDR3 is 10 amino acids long. In germline, CDR1 is DFQATT, CDR2 SNEGSKA (reference sequence). Trimming removed 4 bases at V and 7 bases at J, with 5 bases between. CDR3 DNA sequence: TGCAGTGCTAAGGGTAATGAGCAGTTCTTC. Protein: CSAKGNEQFF.

The sample holds a few counts of this clonotype. This sequence joins TRBV5-1 and TRBJ2-6; TRBD1 matches 9 bases. Germline V gives CDR1 SGHRS, CDR2 YFSETQ. J lost 0 bases, V lost 0 bases, and 4 bases had no gene match. The CDR3 is 18 amino acids. The CDR3 is CASSLDWTGASGANVLTF. The DNA of the CDR3 is TGCGCCAGCAGCTTGGATTGGACAGGGGCCTCTGGGGCCAACGTCCTGACTTTC.

This clonotype showed up just a few times. This rearrangement joins TRBV6-2 or TRBV6-3 to TRBJ2-1; D is unclear. V shed 6 bases and J shed 0 bases, with 9 bases lying between them. This CDR3 comprises 14 residues. Germline CDR1 MNHEY, CDR2 SVGEGT. In nucleotides, the CDR3 is TGTGCCAGCAGCGGACGCCCCTCCTACAATGAGCAGTTCTTC. Its translation: CASSGRPSYNEQFF.